This TCR beta chain originates from a study of cytomegalovirus exposure and HLA in healthy donors. Sampled while nominally healthy, donors likely had unrecorded immune exposures. Points from the study as a whole: Association with HLA alleles at 0.05 false discovery rate was found for 16,951 TCR beta sequences in a later analysis. One later analysis reportedly identified an Asian-associated ancestry cluster that showed fewer N-insertions than the approximately 600-donor mean.

The PCR ran on 60 Vbeta and 13 Jbeta primers. Produced via immunoSEQ multiplex PCR; TCRdb's table is partial and in-frame only. The sample totals 30,000 to 40,000 clones. For this clone: Its antigen remains unidentified.

Trimming removed 4 bases at V and 4 bases at J, with 17 bases between. The germline V gene has CDR1 SGDLS and CDR2 YYNGEE. The CDR3 sequence is 15 residues long. The V gene is TRBV9, the J gene TRBJ1-2; a weak D match, TRBD1 (5 bases). Material: PBMCs. The sequence derives from a woman in her thirties or forties in good health and CMV-seropositive. DNA for the CDR3: TGTGCCAGCAGCCCGCCGGGGGGATCGGTCTATGGCTACACCTTC. Translated, it gives CASSPPGGSVYGYTF. Supplemented by reference TRBV9 and TRBJ1-2, the full variable domain reads DSGVTQTPKHLITATGQRVTLRCSPRSGDLSVYWYQQSLDQGLQFLIQYYNGEERAKGNILERFSAQQFPDLHSELNLSSLELGDSALYFCASSPPGGSVYGYTFGSGTRLTVV.